The clone carrying this T cell receptor (beta chain) occurred once. This sample was included in a study of blood T cell repertoires in COVID-19. V lost 2 bases and J 14 bases, leaving 17 bases between the germline ends. Germline-derived CDR1 and CDR2 are SGHDN and FVKESK. CDR3 length: 13 residues. Before being deemed recovered, Cohort 3 donors had two negative PCRs, clearance, or symptom resolution. Original processing notes: From reference gene primer amplification, estimates of nucleated cell counts were derived. TCRdb's table, derived via immunoSEQ multiplex PCR, lists solely in-frame clones and lacks some. V, J and clone size derive from that table, while D and trimming were established from the DNA sequence. The repertoire holds 450,000 or so clones, with roughly 88% as singletons.

The source material was PBMCs or T cells enriched from blood (not recorded which). The rearrangement uses TRBV14 and TRBJ2-3, with D hard to call. The source of this sequence is a man aged 18 to 30 who had recovered from COVID-19. Written as DNA, the CDR3 is TGTGCCAGCAGCCAAAGTCCCTCACATAATCGGTATTTT. Protein sequence: CASSQSPSHNRYF.